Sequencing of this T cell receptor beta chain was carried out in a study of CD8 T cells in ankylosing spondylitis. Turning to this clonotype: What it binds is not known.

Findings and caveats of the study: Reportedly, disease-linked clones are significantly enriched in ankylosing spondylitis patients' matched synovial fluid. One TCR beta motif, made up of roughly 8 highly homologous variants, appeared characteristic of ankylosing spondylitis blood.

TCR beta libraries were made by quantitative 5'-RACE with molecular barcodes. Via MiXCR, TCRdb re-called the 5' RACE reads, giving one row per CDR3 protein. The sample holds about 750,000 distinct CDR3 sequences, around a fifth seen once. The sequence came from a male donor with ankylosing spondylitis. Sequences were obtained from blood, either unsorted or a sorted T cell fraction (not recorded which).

DNA for the CDR3: TGTGCCAGCAGTTTACGTGTTCGGTCCACCGGGGAGCTGTTTTTT. As protein: CASSLRVRSTGELFF. The chain links TRBV27 to TRBJ2-2; D not certain. This CDR3 region has 15 residues. Between the trimmed V and J ends, which lost 2 bases and 4 bases, there was a span of 11 bases. CDR1 and CDR2 from the germline V gene are MNHEY and SMNVEV (reference sequence).